This T cell receptor beta chain was recorded in a study of regulatory T cells in long-lasting Graves disease. Noted time point: newly diagnosed GD, antithyroid drugs for less than 3 months. Researchers made the TCR library from RNA that was extracted from PBMCs. American Thyroid Association guidelines defined how Graves' disease was diagnosed. Sequencing libraries for TCR beta were prepared with iRepertoire HTBI primers and Arm-PCR of CDR3 regions. TCRdb reprocessed the multiplex PCR reads via MiXCR and lists one record per CDR3 protein. The sample carries about 400,000 distinct CDR3 sequences, about 15% recorded once. This clonotype was observed a few times. This sample was also put to use in a study of T cells in Graves' hyperthyroidism and ophthalmopathy.

This receptor was obtained from a woman aged 40 to 50 with Graves disease. Material: peripheral blood mononuclear cells (PBMCs), obtained at new diagnosis, from a patient treated with antithyroid drugs.

The CDR3 DNA reads as TGCAGCGTTGGGGGGGCTAGCGGGCTTAGGCGGTACAATGAGCAGTTCTTC. Amino acids: CSVGGASGLRRYNEQFF. This chain connects TRBV29-1 to TRBJ2-1; 8 positions match TRBD2. The CDR3 has 17 amino acids. Per the germline V gene, CDR1 is SQVTM and CDR2 is ANQGSEA. The V and J ends lost 4 bases and 4 bases, in that order; junction bases with no gene match: 15.